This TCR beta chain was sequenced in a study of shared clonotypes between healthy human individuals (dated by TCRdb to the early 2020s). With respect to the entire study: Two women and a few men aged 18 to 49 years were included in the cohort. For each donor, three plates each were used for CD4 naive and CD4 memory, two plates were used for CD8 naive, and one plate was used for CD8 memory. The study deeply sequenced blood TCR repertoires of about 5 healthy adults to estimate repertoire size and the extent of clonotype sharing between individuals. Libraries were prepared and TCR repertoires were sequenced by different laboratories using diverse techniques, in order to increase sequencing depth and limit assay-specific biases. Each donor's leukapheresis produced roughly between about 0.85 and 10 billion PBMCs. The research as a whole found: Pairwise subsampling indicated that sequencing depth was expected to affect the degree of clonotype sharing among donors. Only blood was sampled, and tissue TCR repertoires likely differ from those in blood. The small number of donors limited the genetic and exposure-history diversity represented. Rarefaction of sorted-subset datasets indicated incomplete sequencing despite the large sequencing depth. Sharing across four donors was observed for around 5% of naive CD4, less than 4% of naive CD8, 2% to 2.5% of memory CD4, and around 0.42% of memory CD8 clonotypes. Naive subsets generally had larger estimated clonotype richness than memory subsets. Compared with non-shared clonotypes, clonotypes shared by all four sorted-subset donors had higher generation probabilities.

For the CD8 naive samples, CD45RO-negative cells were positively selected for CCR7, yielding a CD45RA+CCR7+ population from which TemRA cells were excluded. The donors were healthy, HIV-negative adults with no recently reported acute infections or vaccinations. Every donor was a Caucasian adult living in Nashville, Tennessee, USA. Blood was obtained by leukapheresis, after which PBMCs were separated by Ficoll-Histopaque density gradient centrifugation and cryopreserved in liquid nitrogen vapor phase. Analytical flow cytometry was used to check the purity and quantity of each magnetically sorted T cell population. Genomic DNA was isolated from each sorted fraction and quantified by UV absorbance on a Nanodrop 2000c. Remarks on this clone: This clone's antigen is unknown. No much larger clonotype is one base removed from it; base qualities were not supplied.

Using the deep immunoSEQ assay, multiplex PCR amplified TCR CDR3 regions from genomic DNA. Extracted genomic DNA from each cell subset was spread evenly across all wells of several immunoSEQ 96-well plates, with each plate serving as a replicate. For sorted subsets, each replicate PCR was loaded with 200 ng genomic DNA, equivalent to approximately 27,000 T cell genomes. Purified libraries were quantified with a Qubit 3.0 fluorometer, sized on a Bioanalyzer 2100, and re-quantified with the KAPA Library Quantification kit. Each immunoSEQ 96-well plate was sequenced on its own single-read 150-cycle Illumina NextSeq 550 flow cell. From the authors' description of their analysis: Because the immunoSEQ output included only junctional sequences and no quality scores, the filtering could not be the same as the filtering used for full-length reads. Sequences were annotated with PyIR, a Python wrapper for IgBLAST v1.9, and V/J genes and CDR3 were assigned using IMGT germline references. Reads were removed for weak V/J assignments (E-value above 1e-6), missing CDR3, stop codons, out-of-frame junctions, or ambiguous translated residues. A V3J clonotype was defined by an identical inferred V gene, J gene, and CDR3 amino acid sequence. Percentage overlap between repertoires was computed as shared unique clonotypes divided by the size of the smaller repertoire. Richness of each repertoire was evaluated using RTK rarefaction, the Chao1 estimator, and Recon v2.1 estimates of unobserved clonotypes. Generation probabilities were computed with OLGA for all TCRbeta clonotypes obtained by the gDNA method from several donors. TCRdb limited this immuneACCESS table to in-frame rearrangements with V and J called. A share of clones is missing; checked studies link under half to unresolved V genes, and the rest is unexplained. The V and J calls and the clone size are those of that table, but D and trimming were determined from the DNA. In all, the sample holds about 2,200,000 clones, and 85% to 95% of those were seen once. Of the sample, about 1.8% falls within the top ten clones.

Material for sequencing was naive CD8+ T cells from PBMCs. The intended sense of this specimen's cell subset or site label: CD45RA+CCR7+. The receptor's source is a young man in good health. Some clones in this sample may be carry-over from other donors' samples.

The CDR3 protein: CASSESYYQTGDEKLFF. The sequence in DNA is TGCGCCAGCAGTGAGTCGTATTATCAGACGGGTGATGAAAAACTGTTTTTT. The chain was built from TRBV10-2 and TRBJ1-4, with the D segment identity uncertain. The CDR3 contains 17 residues, cysteine and phenylalanine counted. Only the CDR3 portion is preserved as DNA: 51 bases, with reading frame beginning at the first base. CDR1 and CDR2 were assigned from the germline V gene as WSHSY and SAAADI. V is cut by 0 bases and J by 6 bases, and the space between the germline ends is 17 bases.